What follows are 32 T cell receptor beta chains derived from one specimen sequenced in a study of neoadjuvant anti-PD-1 for oral cavity cancer. The assay was immunoSEQ multiplex PCR, and TCRdb's table has in-frame clones only and misses some. The table shows fewer than 90,000 clones, with about four fifths occurring only once. The sequencing here drew on PBMCs, taken before nivolumab (anti-PD-1) treatment. These receptors came from a person aged 40 to 85 with oral cavity squamous cell carcinoma.

The V and J genes are TRBV5-1 and TRBJ2-3; D is undetermined. Germline CDR1 is SGHRS and CDR2 is YFSETQ. V was clipped by 0 bases and J by 2 bases, with 10 bases between them. This CDR3 comprises 15 residues. CDR3 DNA sequence: TGCGCCAGCAGCTTGGAAAGAAAATCCACAGATACGCAGTATTTT. It codes for CASSLERKSTDTQYF. The variable domain in full, with the rest retrieved from reference TRBV5-1 and TRBJ2-3, is KAGVTQTPRYLIKTRGQQVTLSCSPISGHRSVSWYQQTPGQGLQFLFEYFSETQRNKGNFPGRFSGRQFSNSRSEMNVSTLELGDSALYLCASSLERKSTDTQYFGPGTRLTVL.

The chain couples TRBV19 to TRBJ1-3; D unresolved. The CDR3 runs to 15 residues. CDR1 is LNHDA and CDR2 is SQIVND in the germline V gene (reference sequence). V was cut by 5 bases and J by 6 bases, with 17 bases left in between. The CDR3 region is CASSPGNVNPNTIYF. CDR3 nucleotides: TGTGCCAGTAGTCCCGGGAACGTAAACCCAAACACCATATATTTT.

This clone is a singleton in its sample. The rearrangement joins TRBV7-3 to TRBJ2-1; TRBD2 aligns across 8 bases. Trimming took 9 bases from V and 0 from J; bases not matched to a gene: 4. The CDR3 has 14 residues. Looked up from germline, CDR1 is SGHTA and CDR2 is FQGTGA. Here the CDR3 DNA reads TGTGCCAGTAATAGCGGGAACTCCTACAATGAGCAGTTCTTC. It translates to CASNSGNSYNEQFF.

CDR3 in amino acids: CAISSSTTPLHF. The CDR3 DNA is TGTGCCATCAGTAGCTCTACGACACCCCTCCACTTT. The rearrangement uses TRBV10-3 and TRBJ1-6; no definite D call. Germline values: CDR1 ENHRY, CDR2 SYGVKD. The CDR3 contains 12 residues. With 5 bases removed from V and 11 bases from J, the gap between germline ends came to 10 bases.

This clone was picked up a small number of times. The rearrangement links TRBV7-9 to TRBJ1-3; tentatively, D is TRBD1 (6 bases). Germline V lookup: CDR1 SEHNR, CDR2 FQNEAQ (reference sequence). The CDR3 runs to 17 residues. V was pared by 3 bases and J by 0 bases, with 15 bases between. CDR3 region: CASSLLTGGASGNTIYF. The DNA of the CDR3 is TGTGCCAGCAGCTTGCTCACCGGGGGGGCCTCTGGAAACACCATATATTTT.

The V call is TRBV4-1, the J call TRBJ2-7; TRBD2 matches 11 bases. Germline lookup yields CDR1 MGHRA and CDR2 YSYEKL. Trimming removed 0 bases from V and 7 bases from J; junction bases left unmatched: 8. The CDR3 is made up of 16 amino acids. The DNA of the CDR3 is TGCGCCAGCAGCCAAGATTTAGCGGGAGGGCCGGGAGAGCAGTACTTC. It is translated as CASSQDLAGGPGEQYF.

The chain joins TRBV19 to TRBJ1-5, with 9 positions matching TRBD1. CDR1 LNHDA and CDR2 SQIVND come from the germline V gene (reference sequence). This CDR3 comprises 15 residues. V lost 4 bases and J lost 2; bases outside the gene matches: 3. CDR3 in amino acids: CASSTTGGGNQPQHF. The CDR3 DNA sequence: TGTGCCAGTAGTACGACAGGGGGAGGCAATCAGCCCCAGCATTTT.

Details on this clone: At one of its ends the junction is not consistent with the germline gene, which may arise from a read error. This rearrangement joins TRBV7-7 to TRBJ2-5; no definite D call. Germline V lookup: CDR1 SSHAT, CDR2 FNYEAQ (reference sequence). CDR3 length equals 14 residues. CDR3 in DNA: TGTGCTAGCAGCTTATCAGGAACCAGAGAGACCCAGTACTTC. Translating it yields CASSLSGTRETQYF. Full variable domain (rest looked up from reference TRBV7-7 and TRBJ2-5): GAGVSQSPRYKVTKRGQDVTLRCDPISSHATLYWYQQALGQGPEFLTYFNYEAQPDKSGLPSDRFSAERPEGSISTLTIQRTEQRDSAMYRCASSLSGTRETQYFGPGTRLLVL.

The chain combines TRBV29-1 with TRBJ2-1, with 9 nucleotides matching TRBD2. Germline V gene data show CDR1 as SQVTM and CDR2 as ANQGSEA. This CDR3 is 15 amino acids long. Germline trimming cut 7 bases from V and 9 bases from J; bases unmatched to any gene: 16. The CDR3 DNA is TGCAGCGGTCAGTGGATAGTAGCGGGAGAAGGTGAGCAGTTCTTC. It yields the protein CSGQWIVAGEGEQFF.

V usage is TRBV5-6 and J usage is TRBJ2-7; a weak D match, TRBD2 (6 bases). The germline CDR1 and CDR2 sequences are SGHDT and YYEEEE. The CDR3 extends over 15 amino acids. The V end lost 3 bases, the J end lost 0 bases, and 13 bases lay between the germline ends. In DNA, the CDR3 is TGTGCCAGCAGCTCGTTGGGGGGAAGCTCCTACGAGCAGTACTTC. It translates to CASSSLGGSSYEQYF.

The chain employs TRBV7-8 and TRBJ2-1; tentative D call: TRBD1 (6 bases). CDR1 and CDR2 (germline): SGHVS, FQNEAQ. CDR3 length: 14 residues. The ends were cut back, 1 base at V and 9 bases at J, with 13 bases in the middle. CDR3 DNA sequence: TGTGCCAGCAGCTTAGATACAGGGTACTCTGAGCAGTTCTTC. Translated, it gives CASSLDTGYSEQFF.

The CDR3 DNA reads TGTGCCAGCAGTGAGCGGGGTCCTTACTTCGATCCCCAAGAGACCCAGTACTTC. Amino acids: CASSERGPYFDPQETQYF. The V call is TRBV2, the J call TRBJ2-5; TRBD2 might be the D (6 bases). Trimming pared 3 bases from V and 1 base from J, leaving 21 bases between. CDR1 is SNHLY, CDR2 FYNNEI, per germline. The CDR3 runs 18 residues.

This clone was observed a few times. The genes are TRBV9 and TRBJ2-7; either TRBD1 or TRBD2 may fit D (5 bases each). With 3 bases removed from V and 0 bases from J, the gap between germline ends came to 7 bases. The CDR3 length is 13 residues. The germline gives CDR1 SGDLS, CDR2 YYNGEE. The CDR3 DNA reads as TGTGCCAGCAGCGGGGACGGCTCCTACGAGCAGTACTTC. This sequence encodes CASSGDGSYEQYF. The full variable domain, its missing parts supplied by reference TRBV9 and TRBJ2-7, is DSGVTQTPKHLITATGQRVTLRCSPRSGDLSVYWYQQSLDQGLQFLIQYYNGEERAKGNILERFSAQQFPDLHSELNLSSLELGDSALYFCASSGDGSYEQYFGPGTRLTVT.

CDR3 protein: CASSNLGVAGSSAETQYF. DNA for the CDR3: TGCGCCAGCAGCAACCTTGGGGTAGCGGGATCTTCTGCGGAGACCCAGTACTTC. The chain uses TRBV5-1 and TRBJ2-5; 8 positions agree with TRBD2. The CDR3 has 18 amino acids. The junction had 19 bases not matched to a gene; V was cut back by 4 bases and J by 5 bases. The germline CDR1 and CDR2 sequences are SGHRS and YFSETQ.

The rearrangement uses TRBV27 and TRBJ2-7; tentatively, D is TRBD2 (6 bases). Germline assignment: CDR1 MNHEY and CDR2 SMNVEV (reference sequence). This CDR3 contains 12 residues. V lost 4 bases, J lost 7 bases, and 11 bases lay in between. CDR3 residues: CASSYLAGEQYF. For the CDR3, the DNA is TGTGCCAGCAGTTACCTGGCGGGAGAGCAGTACTTC.

V usage is TRBV28 and J usage is TRBJ2-7; TRBD2 matches at 8 bases. V lost 4 bases and J lost 4; bases outside the gene matches: 6. The CDR3 is 14 amino acids. The V gene's germline CDR1 is MDHEN and CDR2 SYDVKM. The CDR3 loop reads CASSSGTSKYEQYF. Written as DNA, the CDR3 is TGTGCCAGCAGTTCCGGGACTAGTAAATACGAGCAGTACTTC.

The V gene is TRBV4-1, the J gene TRBJ2-3; D is possibly TRBD2 (6 bases). Germline V CDR1 and CDR2: MGHRA, YSYEKL. The CDR3 runs 15 residues. Trimming pared 5 bases from V and 0 bases from J, leaving 12 bases between. CDR3 coding DNA: TGCGCCAGCAGCTTTTTAGCGGAGAGCACAGATACGCAGTATTTT. Translated: CASSFLAESTDTQYF.

The rearrangement links TRBV11-3 to TRBJ2-7; D is uncertain. Trimming took off 5 bases at V and 3 bases at J, with 5 bases between the two ends. CDR1 and CDR2 from the germline V gene are SGHNT and YENEEA. The CDR3 is 11 residues long. CDR3 region: CASSAGYEQYF. The DNA for the CDR3 is TGTGCCAGCAGCGCCGGCTACGAGCAGTACTTC.

The chain is built from TRBV5-1 and TRBJ2-2, with 10 bases matching TRBD2. The CDR3 has 17 amino acids. Germline V gives CDR1 SGHRS, CDR2 YFSETQ. V shed 0 bases, J shed 2 bases, and the junction held 4 bases outside the gene matches. As DNA, the CDR3 is TGCGCCAGCAGCTTGGACCTAGCGGGAGTTAACACCGGGGAGCTGTTTTTT. Translated: CASSLDLAGVNTGELFF.

CDR3 nucleotide sequence: TGTGCCTGGGGACAGGGTGGTTATGGCATTCAGTACTTC. Its translation is CAWGQGGYGIQYF. The chain links TRBV30 to TRBJ2-4; 8 bases agree with TRBD1. V was clipped by 5 bases and J by 9 bases; unmatched bases: 9. The CDR3 is made up of 13 amino acids. Germline lookup yields CDR1 GTSNPN and CDR2 SVGIG (reference sequence).

The chain combines TRBV7-8 with TRBJ2-1; 8 bases map to TRBD2. Trimming took 4 bases from V and 6 from J; bases not matched to a gene: 5. This CDR3 is built from 14 residues. Germline lookup yields CDR1 SGHVS and CDR2 FQNEAQ. The CDR3 coding sequence is TGTGCCAGCAGCTCCCCCCTAGCGGGCAATGAGCAGTTCTTC. Its translation: CASSSPLAGNEQFF.

J is TRBJ2-1 and V is TRBV5-4; D is perhaps TRBD1 (6 bases). V was shortened by 7 bases and J by 8 bases, with 22 bases between the two germline ends. Germline CDR1 is SGHNT and CDR2 is YYREEE (reference sequence). The CDR3 has 15 amino acids. CDR3: CASSRVRGTSDEQFF. CDR3 nucleotide sequence: TGTGCCAGCTCAAGGGTCAGGGGTACCTCAGATGAGCAGTTCTTC.

The gene calls are TRBV5-4 and TRBJ2-2; TRBD1 matches at 7 bases. The CDR3 spans 13 residues. Unmatched junction bases numbered 3, after V lost 0 bases and J lost 10 bases. Germline lookup yields CDR1 SGHNT and CDR2 YYREEE (reference sequence). The CDR3 here is CASSLGTGPELFF. CDR3 bases: TGTGCCAGCAGCTTGGGGACAGGCCCGGAGCTGTTTTTT.

This clone was picked up a small number of times. V usage is TRBV19 and J usage is TRBJ1-5, with D perhaps matching TRBD1 (6 bases). The germline V gene encodes CDR1 LNHDA and CDR2 SQIVND (reference sequence). CDR3 length: 15 amino acids. The V end was cut by 5 bases, the J end by 3 bases, with 14 bases between. The CDR3 nucleotides read TGTGCCAGTAGTCCCAGGGGTTACGACAATCAGCCCCAGCATTTT. This sequence encodes CASSPRGYDNQPQHF.

The chain uses TRBV2 and TRBJ2-2, with 14 nucleotides matching TRBD2. Germline V gene lookup returns CDR1 SNHLY and CDR2 FYNNEI. The trim removed 6 bases at V and 1 base at J, leaving 7 bases unmatched. CDR3 size: 18 residues. CDR3: CASRAATSGRGNTGELFF. DNA of the CDR3: TGTGCCAGCAGGGCCGCGACTAGCGGGAGGGGGAACACCGGGGAGCTGTTTTTT.

The chain joins TRBV28 to TRBJ1-5; perhaps TRBD1 as D (5 bases). In germline, CDR1 is MDHEN, CDR2 SYDVKM. The V gene lost 7 bases and the J gene lost 6 bases, with 31 bases spanning the gap. The CDR3 is made up of 19 amino acids. The CDR3 DNA sequence: TGTGCCAGCAAGACGCAACCGGAACAGGTGGCGGAGGCGCGTCAGCCCCAGCATTTT. Protein: CASKTQPEQVAEARQPQHF.

The genes are TRBV5-1 and TRBJ1-3; no clear D. V was shortened by 3 bases and J by 0 bases, with 10 bases between the two germline ends. The CDR3 has 15 amino acids. CDR1 and CDR2 from the germline V gene are SGHRS and YFSETQ. This CDR3 reads CASSWDSRSGNTIYF. For the CDR3, the DNA is TGCGCCAGCAGCTGGGATTCCCGCTCTGGAAACACCATATATTTT.

This clone was counted once. The J gene is TRBJ1-5, the V gene TRBV2; TRBD1 matches 8 bases. Looked up from germline, CDR1 is SNHLY and CDR2 is FYNNEI. V shed 5 bases, J shed 2 bases, and the junction held 2 bases outside the gene matches. This CDR3 spans 14 amino acids. CDR3 nucleotide sequence: TGTGCCAGCAGTCCAGGGGGCGGCAATCAGCCCCAGCATTTT. Translated: CASSPGGGNQPQHF.

The chain employs TRBV9 and TRBJ2-7, with D maybe TRBD2 (5 bases). Trimming took off 4 bases at V and 0 bases at J, with 14 bases between the two ends. The CDR3 contains 15 residues. Germline V gene data show CDR1 as SGDLS and CDR2 as YYNGEE. CDR3 in DNA: TGTGCCAGCAGCCCAGTGGTCGGGAACTCCTACGAGCAGTACTTC. Translating it yields CASSPVVGNSYEQYF.

This clone was counted once. The V gene is TRBV6-5, the J gene TRBJ2-7; tentative D call: TRBD1 (6 bases). The CDR3 length is 16 residues. The V gene lost 4 bases and the J gene lost 3 bases, with 19 bases spanning the gap. Germline V gives CDR1 MNHEY, CDR2 SVGAGI. The CDR3, as DNA: TGTGCCAGCAGTTCCGTACAGGGAAGGAACTACTACGAGCAGTACTTC. Translated: CASSSVQGRNYYEQYF.

The chain has TRBV6-1 and TRBJ1-1, with D perhaps matching TRBD1 (5 bases). The CDR3 runs to 13 residues. Germline V gene lookup returns CDR1 MNHNS and CDR2 SASEGT. Trimming took off 1 base at V and 11 bases at J, with 14 bases between the two ends. CDR3 sequence: CASSEVGGVNAFF. The CDR3 coding sequence is TGTGCCAGCAGTGAAGTGGGGGGGGTAAACGCTTTCTTT.

J is TRBJ1-1 and V is TRBV11-2, with D unclear. Germline CDR1 is SGHAT and CDR2 is FQNNGV. This CDR3 has 14 residues. Between the trimmed V and J ends, which lost 7 bases and 1 base, there was a span of 13 bases. This CDR3 reads CASTLGPANTEAFF. The CDR3 DNA reads as TGTGCCAGCACCCTTGGACCCGCGAACACTGAAGCTTTCTTT.